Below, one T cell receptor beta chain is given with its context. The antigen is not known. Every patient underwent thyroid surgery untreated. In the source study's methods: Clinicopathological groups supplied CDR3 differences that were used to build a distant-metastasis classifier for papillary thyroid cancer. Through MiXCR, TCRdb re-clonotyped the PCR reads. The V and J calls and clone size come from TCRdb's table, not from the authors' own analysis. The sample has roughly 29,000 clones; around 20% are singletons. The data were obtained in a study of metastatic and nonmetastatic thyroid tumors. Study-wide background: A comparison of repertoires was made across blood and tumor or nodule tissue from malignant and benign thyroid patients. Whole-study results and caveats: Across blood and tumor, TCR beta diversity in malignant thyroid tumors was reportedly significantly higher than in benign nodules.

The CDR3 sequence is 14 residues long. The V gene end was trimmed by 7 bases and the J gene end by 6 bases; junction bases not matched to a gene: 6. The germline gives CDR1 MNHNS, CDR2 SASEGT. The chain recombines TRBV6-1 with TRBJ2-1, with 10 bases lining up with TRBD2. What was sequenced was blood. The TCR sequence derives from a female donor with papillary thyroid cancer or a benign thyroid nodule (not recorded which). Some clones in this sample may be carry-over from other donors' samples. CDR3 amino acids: CASTQGLASNEQFF. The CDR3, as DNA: TGTGCCAGCACCCAGGGACTAGCGAGCAATGAGCAGTTCTTC.